Following are 20 T cell receptor beta chains from one sample sequenced in a study of Ad26.COV2.S vaccination and SARS-CoV-2 variants. Treatment indicated: about 20 received Ad26.COV2.S at low or high dose, single or two shots; 5 received placebo; per-sample allocation not given. At day 63 after the first vaccine or placebo injection, samples were drawn. Assay used: immunoSEQ multiplex PCR; TCRdb lists only in-frame clones, some missing. The profile shows about 320,000 clones, approximately 86% of them singletons. This specimen consisted of peripheral blood, obtained in a trial of Ad26.COV2.S vaccine versus placebo. These TCRs come from a person between 18 and 59 years old who received the Ad26.COV2.S COVID-19 vaccine or a placebo.

The CDR3 coding sequence is TGTGCCTGGAGAACCACAGGGGAGGACTCGGCAGGAAACACCATATATTTT. Translation: CAWRTTGEDSAGNTIYF. This chain uses TRBV30 with TRBJ1-3, with 7 bases identical to TRBD1. Germline lookup yields CDR1 GTSNPN and CDR2 SVGIG (reference sequence). The trim removed 3 bases at V and 4 bases at J, leaving 15 bases unmatched. The CDR3 is 17 residues long.

J is TRBJ1-5 and V is TRBV3-1 (or the pseudogene TRBV3-2), with D tentatively TRBD1 (5 bases). Germline V lookup: CDR1 LGHDT, CDR2 YNNKEL (reference sequence). V was cut by 2 bases and J by 11 bases, with 10 bases left in between. The CDR3 is 12 amino acids. The CDR3 sequence is CASSQKEGTQHF. CDR3 nucleotides: TGTGCCAGCAGCCAAAAGGAGGGGACCCAGCATTTT.

This sequence joins TRBV5-8 and TRBJ1-2; perhaps TRBD1 as D (5 bases). The germline V gene has CDR1 SGHTS and CDR2 YDEGEE. The length of the CDR3 is 14 residues. V lost 1 base and J lost 3, with 10 bases in between. CDR3 sequence reads: CASSLRGVDYGYTF. Here the CDR3 DNA reads TGTGCCAGCAGCTTGAGGGGCGTAGACTATGGCTACACCTTC.

This clone was recorded once. The gene calls are TRBV5-5 and TRBJ2-2; a weak D match, TRBD1 (5 bases). The germline V gene has CDR1 SGHKS and CDR2 YYEKEE (reference sequence). The CDR3 has 15 residues. The germline V and J ends were trimmed by 4 bases and 1 base, with 11 bases remaining between them. This CDR3 is CASSQVTGNTGELFF. In DNA form, the CDR3 reads TGTGCCAGCAGCCAGGTAACAGGGAACACCGGGGAGCTGTTTTTT.

The chain carries TRBV3-1 (or the pseudogene TRBV3-2) and TRBJ2-1; TRBD2 matches at 14 bases. V was pared by 4 bases and J by 3 bases, with 5 bases of the junction left unmatched. The germline CDR1 and CDR2 sequences are LGHDT and YNNKEL (reference sequence). The CDR3 is 17 amino acids. CDR3 coding DNA: TGTGCCAGCAGCCTCCGGACTAGCGGGAGGAGCTACAATGAGCAGTTCTTC. As protein: CASSLRTSGRSYNEQFF.

The genes are TRBV10-2 and TRBJ2-7, with D maybe TRBD2 (7 bases). V lost 0 bases and J 2 bases, leaving 11 bases between the germline ends. The CDR3 is made up of 15 amino acids. Germline V gene data show CDR1 as WSHSY and CDR2 as SAAADI. The CDR3 region has the DNA TGCGCCAGCAGTGAGTCGGGGGGGCTAACCTACGAGCAGTACTTC. Its protein is CASSESGGLTYEQYF.

The chain carries TRBV6-5 and TRBJ2-6; D remains unclear. V lost 6 bases, J lost 0 bases, and 6 bases lay in between. Germline CDR1 and CDR2: MNHEY and SVGAGI. This CDR3 has 14 amino acids. As DNA, the CDR3 is TGTGCCAGCAGGTCCCTCTCTGGGGCCAACGTCCTGACTTTC. Protein sequence: CASRSLSGANVLTF.

V and J are TRBV24-1 and TRBJ1-3, with D tentatively TRBD1 (5 bases). V dropped 0 bases and J dropped 0 bases, with 11 bases sitting between them. The CDR3 is 17 amino acids. The germline gives CDR1 KGHDR, CDR2 SFDVKD. The CDR3 DNA reads TGTGCCACCAGTGATTTGCAAGGGACGAGCTCTGGAAACACCATATATTTT. Its protein product is CATSDLQGTSSGNTIYF.

This chain links TRBV5-1 with TRBJ2-3; a possible D gene is TRBD2 (5 bases). The V end lost 0 bases, the J end lost 0 bases, and 11 bases lay between the germline ends. CDR1 SGHRS and CDR2 YFSETQ come from the germline V gene. The CDR3 is 16 residues long. CDR3 protein: CASSLAVRTSTDTQYF. The CDR3 region has the DNA TGCGCCAGCAGCTTGGCCGTTCGGACTAGCACAGATACGCAGTATTTT.

V usage is TRBV5-1 and J usage is TRBJ1-1, with D perhaps TRBD1 (5 bases). The V and J ends lost 4 bases and 1 base respectively, with 14 bases between them. Germline V gene lookup returns CDR1 SGHRS and CDR2 YFSETQ. This CDR3 has 15 amino acids. CDR3: CASSPPVGGNTEAFF. The CDR3 bases are TGCGCCAGCAGCCCTCCCGTCGGGGGGAACACTGAAGCTTTCTTT.

The V gene is TRBV10-3, the J gene TRBJ2-5, with TRBD1 matching 8 bases. The V gene end was trimmed by 0 bases and the J gene end by 2 bases; junction bases not matched to a gene: 8. The CDR3 extends over 17 amino acids. Germline values: CDR1 ENHRY, CDR2 SYGVKD. DNA of the CDR3: TGTGCCATCAGTGAGTCGAATGTACAGGGGGAGCAAGAGACCCAGTACTTC. Residues: CAISESNVQGEQETQYF.

The genes are TRBV25-1 and TRBJ1-1; possibly TRBD1 for D (5 bases). This CDR3 has 14 amino acids. Trimming took off 1 base at V and 1 base at J, with 7 bases between the two ends. Germline lookup yields CDR1 MGHDK and CDR2 SYGVNS. CDR3: CASSESQGNTEAFF. Written as DNA, the CDR3 is TGTGCCAGCAGTGAATCCCAGGGGAACACTGAAGCTTTCTTT.

The DNA of the CDR3 is TGTGCCAGCAGCTTTCAGGGTGGGGGGGCCACCAATGAGCAGTTCTTC. Translating gives CASSFQGGGATNEQFF. V gene TRBV13 combines with J gene TRBJ2-1; TRBD2 might be the D (7 bases). This CDR3 spans 16 amino acids. V was cut by 3 bases and J by 6 bases, with 18 bases left in between. Germline CDR1 PRHDT, CDR2 FYEKMQ (reference sequence). Looking up the rest from reference TRBV13 and TRBJ2-1 gives the full variable domain: AAGVIQSPRHLIKEKRETATLKCYPIPRHDTVYWYQQGPGQDPQFLISFYEKMQSDKGSIPDRFSAQQFSDYHSELNMSSLELGDSALYFCASSFQGGGATNEQFFGPGTRLTVL.

V usage is TRBV10-3 and J usage is TRBJ2-7; 8 nucleotides align to TRBD2. Unmatched junction bases numbered 9, after V lost 3 bases and J lost 2 bases. The V gene's germline CDR1 is ENHRY and CDR2 SYGVKD. The CDR3 extends over 16 amino acids. In DNA, the CDR3 is TGTGCCATCAGTGACCGGGGGGGAGACAGGACCTACGAGCAGTACTTC. It is translated as CAISDRGGDRTYEQYF.

This clone was counted once. The chain recombines TRBV10-3 with TRBJ1-2; D perhaps matches TRBD1 (6 bases). Trimming took 0 bases from V and 0 from J, leaving 8 bases between them. Germline CDR1 ENHRY, CDR2 SYGVKD. The length of the CDR3 is 15 residues. CDR3 loop: CAISESGTSNYGYTF. CDR3 nucleotide sequence: TGTGCCATCAGTGAGTCTGGGACATCTAACTATGGCTACACCTTC.

This chain links TRBV15 with TRBJ2-7, with unresolved D. This CDR3 contains 14 residues. V lost 0 bases and J 7 bases, leaving 13 bases between the germline ends. The germline CDR1 and CDR2 sequences are LNHNV and YYDKDF (reference sequence). The CDR3 reads CATSREIGQREQYF. The DNA for the CDR3 is TGTGCCACCAGCAGAGAAATAGGGCAGAGGGAGCAGTACTTC.

About this clone itself: Other nucleotide sequences in the sample specify the same CDR3. J is TRBJ1-1 and V is TRBV18, with D tentatively TRBD1 (5 bases). Between the trimmed V and J ends, which lost 4 bases and 2 bases, there was a span of 8 bases. The CDR3 has 13 residues. Germline-derived CDR1 and CDR2 are KGHSH and LQKENI. The CDR3 sequence: CASSQGSNTEAFF. The CDR3 bases are TGTGCCAGCTCACAGGGGAGTAACACTGAAGCTTTCTTT.

This clone has just a few counts. The V gene is TRBV18, the J gene TRBJ2-7; 8 bases line up with TRBD1. This CDR3 region has 15 residues. The V and J ends lost 3 bases and 5 bases, in that order; junction bases with no gene match: 9. Germline CDR1 KGHSH, CDR2 LQKENI. The chain's CDR3 is CASSPRGQGINEQYF. CDR3 DNA: TGTGCCAGCTCACCGAGAGGACAGGGTATCAACGAGCAGTACTTC. Variable domain in full (rest from reference TRBV18 and TRBJ2-7): NAGVMQNPRHLVRRRGQEARLRCSPMKGHSHVYWYRQLPEEGLKFMVYLQKENIIDESGMPKERFSAEFPKEGPSILRIQQVVRGDSAAYFCASSPRGQGINEQYFGPGTRLTVT.

V usage is TRBV6-4 and J usage is TRBJ1-6; D may be TRBD1 (6 bases). This CDR3 comprises 15 residues. Trimming shortened V by 3 bases and J by 5 bases, and 11 bases separated the two germline ends. Germline V gene data show CDR1 as MRHNA and CDR2 as SNTAGT. CDR3 DNA: TGTGCCAGCAGTGAAACAGGGTCTGATAATTCACCCCTCCACTTT. Translated, it gives CASSETGSDNSPLHF.

The chain uses TRBV5-1 and TRBJ1-3, with D possibly matching TRBD1 (6 bases). In germline, CDR1 is SGHRS, CDR2 YFSETQ. The CDR3 has 14 amino acids. V was clipped by 1 base and J by 4 bases, with 9 bases between them. For the CDR3, the DNA is TGCGCCAGCAGCTTGCCAGGGGAGGGAAACACCATATATTTT. It is translated as CASSLPGEGNTIYF.